Below are 8 T cell receptor beta chains sequenced from a single sample in a study of monozygotic twins with inflammatory bowel disease. For each CDR3 protein, TCRdb gives one entry from its re-call of the 5' RACE reads, without DNA. The table for this sample gives some 190,000 distinct CDR3 sequences. Sequenced material: blood. Receptors originate from a human donor with ulcerative colitis or Crohn's disease, or a healthy co-twin of an affected twin (not recorded which).

The gene calls are TRBV5-1 and TRBJ1-4; TCRdb outputs TRBD1, but without DNA this stays unchecked. Looked up from germline, CDR1 is SGHRS and CDR2 is YFSETQ. The CDR3 runs to 16 residues. CDR3 sequence: CASSLEGYMVNEKLFF.

This chain's CDR3 is CASSLDRAEQYF. The chain joins TRBV5-8 to TRBJ2-7. Germline V CDR1 and CDR2: SGHTS, YDEGEE. There are 12 residues in the CDR3.

The chain employs TRBV25-1 and TRBJ2-1; with no DNA, the TCRdb D assignment of TRBD1 cannot be verified. The length of the CDR3 is 14 residues. Germline CDR1 MGHDK, CDR2 SYGVNS. The CDR3 sequence: CASRGDSYYNEQFF.

The chain has TRBV2 and TRBJ1-4; the D call from TCRdb, TRBD1, cannot be confirmed without DNA. Germline V CDR1 and CDR2: SNHLY, FYNNEI. This CDR3 is built from 17 residues. CDR3 residues: CASSRRGQGSRAEKLFF. Combining the CDR3 with reference TRBV2 and TRBJ1-4 gives the whole variable domain EPEVTQTPSHQVTQMGQEVILRCVPISNHLYFYWYRQILGQKVEFLVSFYNNEISEKSEIFDDQFSVERPDGSNFTLKIRSTKLEDSAMYFCASSRRGQGSRAEKLFFGSGTQLSVL.

The chain employs TRBV4-2 and TRBJ2-1; without DNA, the TCRdb call of TRBD2 cannot be checked. Germline lookup yields CDR1 LGHNA and CDR2 YNFKEQ. The CDR3 spans 16 residues. The CDR3 loop reads CASSHQRPNPYNEQFF.

The rearrangement uses TRBV18 and TRBJ2-5; TCRdb proposes TRBD1, but this gene call is untestable without DNA. The CDR3 is 14 amino acids. Germline CDR1 reads KGHSH; CDR2 reads LQKENI. The CDR3 sequence is CASSITGALETQYF.

The V call is TRBV27, the J call TRBJ2-7; TCRdb's D call, TRBD1, is unchecked because there is no DNA. Germline lookup yields CDR1 MNHEY and CDR2 SMNVEV (reference sequence). This CDR3 comprises 12 residues. The CDR3 sequence: CASSSARYEQYF.

This chain connects TRBV6-1 to TRBJ1-6. CDR1 is MNHNS and CDR2 is SASEGT in the germline V gene. The CDR3 consists of 14 residues. The CDR3 loop reads CASSSPGTTSPLHF.